The rows below give T cell receptor beta chains drawn from one sample of a study of CD8+CD57+ T cells in acquired aplastic anemia. One entry per CDR3 protein results from TCRdb running MiXCR on the reads. The table lists 200,000 or so distinct CDR3 sequences, 48% of them singletons, with around a tenth in the top ten. The source material was sorted CD4+, CD8+, or CD8+CD57+ T cells (not recorded which) from PBMCs. The receptors stem from a human donor with aplastic anemia. The CDR3 runs from the conserved cysteine through the conserved F or W. D genes are given only for firm matches. Clone size is shown for a subset of rows, as once, few, many or a class of expanded clone.

abundance | j_gene | v_gene | d_gene | CDR3aa | CDR3nt
- | TRBJ1-2 | TRBV6-2/TRBV6-3 | TRBD1 | CASSSLKPGQGINYGYTF | TGTGCCAGCAGTTCACTTAAACCGGGACAGGGGATCAACTATGGCTACACCTTC
- | TRBJ1-2 | TRBV10-2 | TRBD1 | CASSESSGGGYTF | TGCGCCAGCAGTGAGTCTTCAGGGGGTGGCTACACCTTC
- | TRBJ2-5 | TRBV19 | TRBD2 | CASSRPGGETQYF | TGTGCCAGTAGTAGGCCGGGGGGAGAGACCCAGTACTTC
few | TRBJ2-6 | TRBV10-3 | TRBD1 | CAISVGQGRTGANVLTF | TGTGCCATCAGTGTTGGACAGGGTAGGACTGGGGCCAACGTCCTGACTTTC
many | TRBJ2-5 | TRBV6-5 | - | CASSYYGTKTQYF | TGTGCCAGCAGTTATTACGGAACCAAGACCCAGTACTTC
many | TRBJ2-7 | TRBV19 | TRBD1 | CASSIFPRTGRYVYEQYF | TGTGCCAGTAGTATCTTCCCTCGGACAGGGAGGTACGTGTACGAGCAGTACTTC
- | TRBJ1-2 | TRBV19 | - | CASSIIGNYGYTF | TGTGCCAGTAGTATTATTGGCAACTATGGCTACACCTTC
few | TRBJ1-5 | TRBV6-2/TRBV6-3 | - | CASSTQGGNQPQHF | TGTGCCAGCAGTACACAGGGTGGTAATCAGCCCCAGCATTTT
- | TRBJ2-5 | TRBV12-5 | - | CASGLVPTQETQYF | TGTGCTAGTGGTTTGGTACCCACCCAAGAGACCCAGTACTTC
once | TRBJ2-3 | TRBV2 | TRBD2 | CASSSAGRVADTQYF | TGTGCCAGCAGTTCTGCCGGGAGGGTGGCAGATACGCAGTATTTT
many | TRBJ2-7 | TRBV4-1 | TRBD2 | CASSQESSGMAEQYF | TGCGCCAGCAGCCAAGAAAGTAGCGGGATGGCAGAGCAGTACTTC
many | TRBJ2-7 | TRBV5-4 | - | CASSPRTGTGYEQYF | TGTGCCAGCAGCCCCCGTACTGGGACGGGCTACGAGCAGTACTTC
many | TRBJ2-3 | TRBV7-2 | TRBD2 | CASSLVGTSGTDTQYF | TGTGCCAGCAGCTTAGTAGGGACTAGCGGCACAGATACGCAGTATTTT
- | TRBJ2-7 | TRBV6-5 | TRBD2 | CASSYEREGLHEQYF | TGTGCCAGCAGTTACGAACGGGAGGGCCTTCACGAGCAGTACTTC
- | TRBJ2-1 | TRBV24-1 | - | CASSQGGHEQFF | TGTGCCAGCAGTCAGGGGGGCCATGAGCAGTTCTTC
- | TRBJ1-1 | TRBV29-1 | TRBD1 | CSVKRTGEAFF | TGCAGCGTCAAAAGGACAGGGGAAGCTTTCTTT
- | TRBJ2-3 | TRBV10-3 | - | CAIRDVDTDTQYF | TGTGCCATCAGGGACGTAGACACAGATACGCAGTATTTT
- | TRBJ1-2 | TRBV11-2 | - | CVSSLRQYGYTF | TGTGTCAGCAGCTTAAGGCAGTATGGCTACACCTTC
many | TRBJ2-1 | TRBV4-2 | TRBD2 | CASSQGTSGYNEQFF | TGTGCCAGCAGCCAAGGGACTAGCGGATACAATGAGCAGTTCTTC
many | TRBJ2-3 | TRBV20-1 | TRBD1 | CSAHSGTGRSDTQYF | TGCAGTGCGCATTCCGGGACAGGGAGGTCAGATACGCAGTATTTT
many | TRBJ2-7 | TRBV12-5 | TRBD1 | CASGTGQGAGEQYF | TGTGCTAGTGGAACCGGACAGGGGGCTGGCGAGCAGTACTTC
many | TRBJ2-7 | TRBV6-1 | - | CASSPMRYEQYF | TGTGCCAGCAGCCCCATGAGGTACGAGCAGTACTTC
once | TRBJ2-7 | TRBV7-9 | - | CASSKGGVYYEQYF | TGTGCCAGCAGTAAAGGGGGAGTCTACTACGAGCAGTACTTC
many | TRBJ2-7 | TRBV4-2 | TRBD1 | CASSQDLRTGYEQYF | TGTGCCAGCAGCCAAGACCTGAGGACAGGGTACGAGCAGTACTTC
many | TRBJ1-5 | TRBV5-5 | - | CASSLRQHNQPQHF | TGTGCCAGCAGCTTGCGACAGCACAATCAGCCCCAGCATTTT
many | TRBJ1-5 | TRBV20-1 | - | CSASAGEEPQHF | TGCAGTGCTAGTGCTGGGGAAGAGCCCCAGCATTTT
- | TRBJ2-5 | TRBV6-1 | TRBD2 | CASSELAGVQETQYF | TGTGCCAGCAGTGAACTAGCGGGGGTCCAAGAGACCCAGTACTTC
- | TRBJ2-5 | TRBV20-1 | - | CSASKQGETQYF | TGCAGTGCTAGTAAACAGGGTGAGACCCAGTACTTC
many | TRBJ2-7 | TRBV6-4 | - | CASSSLRTSHEQYF | TGTGCCAGCAGTTCCCTACGCACTAGCCACGAGCAGTACTTC
- | TRBJ2-7 | TRBV2 | TRBD1 | CASSGDRQYEQYF | TGTGCCAGCAGTGGGGACAGGCAGTACGAGCAGTACTTC
- | TRBJ2-7 | TRBV7-8 | TRBD2 | CASSYKAILASGSGEQYF | TGTGCCAGCAGCTACAAAGCTATTTTGGCTAGCGGGAGTGGCGAGCAGTACTTC
many | TRBJ2-2 | TRBV15 | - | CATSSRGRLAATGELFF | TGTGCCACCAGCAGCAGGGGTCGGCTAGCCGCCACCGGGGAGCTGTTTTTT
- | TRBJ1-5 | TRBV5-1 | - | CAGSVYSNQPQHF | TGCGCCGGCAGTGTTTATAGCAATCAGCCCCAGCATTTT
- | TRBJ2-1 | TRBV10-1 | TRBD2 | CASSAPRRGDHNEQFF | TGCGCCAGCAGTGCGCCCCGGCGGGGGGACCACAATGAGCAGTTCTTC
- | TRBJ2-7 | TRBV7-8 | TRBD1 | CASSKDRGEQYF | TGTGCCAGCAGTAAGGACAGGGGCGAGCAGTACTTC
many | TRBJ2-5 | TRBV7-2 | - | CASSLSGEVAQYF | TGTGCCAGCAGCTTAAGTGGCGAGGTAGCCCAGTACTTC
- | TRBJ1-6 | TRBV5-1 | TRBD1 | CASSIGGGQGKNSPLHF | TGCGCCAGCAGCATTGGGGGGGGACAGGGAAAGAATTCACCCCTCCACTTT
- | TRBJ2-1 | TRBV2 | - | CASSQDYDNEQFF | TGTGCCAGCAGTCAGGACTACGACAATGAGCAGTTCTTC
- | TRBJ1-5 | TRBV19 | - | CASSWGGRGNQPQHF | TGTGCCAGTAGCTGGGGGGGACGGGGCAATCAGCCCCAGCATTTT
once | TRBJ1-4 | TRBV20-1 | TRBD1 | CSARVGYRGGDEKLFF | TGCAGTGCTAGAGTAGGGTACAGGGGAGGAGATGAAAAACTGTTTTTT
many | TRBJ2-1 | TRBV12-3/TRBV12-4 | TRBD2 | CASVLAGGSGEQFF | TGTGCCAGCGTTCTAGCGGGTGGATCTGGTGAGCAGTTCTTC
- | TRBJ1-2 | TRBV4-3 | TRBD1 | CASSQEAIGQGDHYTF | TGCGCCAGCAGCCAAGAAGCCATAGGACAGGGAGACCACTACACCTTC
- | TRBJ2-5 | TRBV24-1 | - | CATSDLRTGTQYF | TGTGCCACCAGTGATCTTCGGACGGGGACCCAGTACTTC
- | TRBJ2-7 | TRBV20-1 | TRBD2 | CSAVGLAGGSYEQYF | TGCAGTGCCGTGGGACTAGCGGGAGGCTCCTACGAGCAGTACTTC
many | TRBJ1-2 | TRBV5-6 | - | CASRWFFEGGGYTF | TGTGCCAGCAGATGGTTTTTTGAGGGAGGTGGCTACACCTTC
many | TRBJ1-2 | TRBV29-1 | - | CSVERKGINYGYTF | TGCAGCGTTGAACGAAAGGGAATCAACTATGGCTACACCTTC
many | TRBJ1-1 | TRBV4-2 | - | CASNHPGQNTEAFF | TGTGCCAGCAACCACCCTGGACAGAACACTGAAGCTTTCTTT